This T cell receptor beta chain was sequenced for a study of blood T cell repertoires in COVID-19. Study information: COVID-19 samples collected from the United States, Italy and Spain covered acute and convalescent phases. PBMCs, B-cell-depleted T cells, or T cells provided the cDNA or gDNA that made up the material.

Methods used by the authors: Reference gene primer amplification gave estimated nucleated cell counts. The table came from immunoSEQ multiplex PCR; TCRdb's copy has only in-frame clones and leaves some out. The DNA was the basis for D and trimming; V, J and clone size are from that table. The sample lists under 200,000 clones, approximately 87% occurring once. V gave up 9 bases and J gave up 0 bases; unmatched junction bases: 6. The CDR3 length is 14 residues. Germline loops: CDR1 KGHDR, CDR2 SFDVKD. Input material: peripheral blood. The chain combines TRBV24-1 with TRBJ1-1; 7 positions agree with TRBD1. The clonotype was recovered from a woman in her 70s with acute or convalescent COVID-19. The CDR3 nucleotides are TGTGCCACCCGGGACAGAGGCATGAACACTGAAGCTTTCTTT. Protein: CATRDRGMNTEAFF.